What follows are 30 T cell receptor beta chains derived from one specimen sequenced in a study of blood T cell repertoires in COVID-19. TCRdb's table, derived via immunoSEQ multiplex PCR, lists solely in-frame clones and lacks some. In the table there are about 130,000 clones, around 73% of which are singletons. The sample consisted of peripheral blood. The receptors here all came from a man aged 55-75 years who had recovered from COVID-19.

This clone has only a few counts. The gene calls are TRBV4-3 and TRBJ2-5; no reliable D call. CDR1 and CDR2 from the germline V gene are LGHNA and YSLEER. Deletions cut 0 bases from V and 5 bases from J, with 7 bases between. The CDR3 totals 13 residues. CDR3 coding DNA: TGCGCCAGCAGCCAAGATCACGGGGAGACCCAGTACTTC. The encoded protein is CASSQDHGETQYF.

The chain recombines TRBV28 with TRBJ1-3; TRBD1 matches 9 bases. Germline trimming cut 6 bases from V and 2 bases from J; bases unmatched to any gene: 5. The CDR3 totals 15 residues. Germline V gene data show CDR1 as MDHEN and CDR2 as SYDVKM. The CDR3 sequence is CASRDRGKAGNTIYF. As DNA, the CDR3 is TGTGCCAGCAGAGACAGGGGGAAGGCTGGAAACACCATATATTTT.

The table lists this clone with a count of one. The chain joins TRBV7-9 to TRBJ1-2; D is perhaps TRBD1 (5 bases). This CDR3 comprises 14 residues. V was trimmed by 4 bases and J by 4 bases, leaving 13 bases between them. CDR1 is SEHNR and CDR2 is FQNEAQ in the germline V gene (reference sequence). CDR3 nucleotides: TGTGCCAGCAGCTCGGGACTCGGGGGCTATGGCTACACCTTC. Encoded protein: CASSSGLGGYGYTF.

This chain joins TRBV7-8 and TRBJ2-1, with TRBD2 identical over 9 bases. Per the germline V gene, CDR1 is SGHVS and CDR2 is FQNEAQ. This CDR3 comprises 16 residues. With V trimmed by 5 bases and J by 12 bases, 17 bases remained unmatched. The CDR3 nucleotides read TGTGCCAGCAGCCTTAGCGGGGGCCCCATTGAGGCGGTGCAGTTCTTC. Its translation is CASSLSGGPIEAVQFF.

The sample holds a few counts of this clone. The chain is built from TRBV9 and TRBJ2-7; maybe TRBD2 (6 bases). V gave up 0 bases and J gave up 4 bases, with 14 bases separating them. CDR1 is SGDLS and CDR2 is YYNGEE in the germline V gene. This CDR3 has 15 residues. CDR3 residues: CASSVGGTRGYEQYF. In DNA, the CDR3 is TGTGCCAGCAGCGTAGGCGGGACTCGAGGTTACGAGCAGTACTTC.

The chain carries TRBV29-1 and TRBJ2-1; 13 positions agree with TRBD2. V lost 7 bases to trimming and J lost 10 bases; unmatched junction nucleotides: 10. Per germline, CDR1 SQVTM and CDR2 ANQGSEA. This CDR3 has 14 residues. The chain's CDR3 is CSAMGLAGFREQFF. The CDR3 DNA reads TGCAGCGCCATGGGACTAGCGGGGTTCCGGGAGCAGTTCTTC.

V gene TRBV4-3 combines with J gene TRBJ2-2, with 7 positions matching TRBD1. The CDR3 extends over 16 amino acids. The ends lost 0 bases at V and 5 bases at J; junction bases unmatched: 6. CDR1 LGHNA and CDR2 YSLEER come from the germline V gene. CDR3 in amino acids: CASSQDWRRGTGELFF. Here the CDR3 DNA reads TGCGCCAGCAGCCAAGATTGGCGCAGGGGGACCGGGGAGCTGTTTTTT.

The chain couples TRBV3-1 (or the pseudogene TRBV3-2) to TRBJ2-7, with D maybe TRBD2 (5 bases). Germline CDR1 LGHDT, CDR2 YNNKEL (reference sequence). CDR3 length equals 11 residues. The V gene lost 3 bases and the J gene lost 7 bases, with 7 bases spanning the gap. CDR3 region: CASSQGEEQYF. As DNA, the CDR3 is TGTGCCAGCAGCCAGGGAGAAGAGCAGTACTTC.

The sample holds a few counts of this clone. V and J are TRBV11-2 and TRBJ2-5; maybe TRBD1 (5 bases). Germline V CDR1 and CDR2: SGHAT, FQNNGV. Trimming took 3 bases from V and 2 from J, leaving 7 bases between them. The CDR3 totals 13 residues. CDR3 region: CASSFTGQETQYF. The CDR3 coding sequence is TGTGCCAGCAGCTTTACAGGACAAGAGACCCAGTACTTC.

V usage is TRBV28 and J usage is TRBJ1-2; 9 bases align to TRBD1. The junction had 9 bases not matched to a gene; V was cut back by 8 bases and J by 5 bases. The CDR3 is 14 amino acids. CDR1 and CDR2 from the germline V gene are MDHEN and SYDVKM. The CDR3 bases are TGTGCCAGCGCGAGGGACAGGGCAGGGTATGGCTACACCTTC. As protein: CASARDRAGYGYTF.

The chain combines TRBV27 with TRBJ1-6; tentative D call: TRBD1 (5 bases). Trimming stripped 3 bases from V and 10 bases from J, with 19 bases between. From germline, CDR1 is MNHEY and CDR2 SMNVEV (reference sequence). This CDR3 spans 16 amino acids. CDR3 nucleotides: TGTGCCAGCAGTTTGGGGGGGGAGTCCGTGTACTCACCCCTCCACTTT. It encodes CASSLGGESVYSPLHF.

The rearrangement joins TRBV6-2 or TRBV6-3 to TRBJ1-1, with D possibly matching TRBD1 (6 bases). Germline CDR1 reads MNHEY; CDR2 reads SVGEGT. This CDR3 spans 15 amino acids. The germline V and J ends were trimmed by 4 bases and 7 bases, with 19 bases remaining between them. The CDR3 sequence: CASSWYNGGGGEAFF. The CDR3 nucleotides are TGTGCCAGCAGTTGGTATAATGGGGGCGGCGGTGAAGCTTTCTTT.

The chain combines TRBV7-3 with TRBJ2-3, with 13 positions matching TRBD2. This CDR3 has 16 residues. Germline trimming cut 5 bases from V and 4 bases from J; bases unmatched to any gene: 6. The germline V gene has CDR1 SGHTA and CDR2 FQGTGA. CDR3 loop: CASSPLLAGGPDTQYF. The CDR3 DNA reads TGTGCCAGCAGCCCGTTACTAGCGGGGGGGCCAGATACGCAGTATTTT.

J is TRBJ2-3 and V is TRBV2; D is unclear. Germline assignment: CDR1 SNHLY and CDR2 FYNNEI. The CDR3 has 12 amino acids. The V end lost 6 bases, the J end lost 6 bases, and 10 bases lay between the germline ends. The CDR3 loop is CASSAGLDTQYF. CDR3 coding DNA: TGTGCCAGCAGCGCAGGTTTGGATACGCAGTATTTT.

This clone was picked up a small number of times. This chain joins TRBV5-4 and TRBJ2-1; 12 bases are shared with TRBD2. Germline CDR1 reads SGHNT; CDR2 reads YYREEE (reference sequence). With 5 bases clipped from V and 5 bases from J, the junction kept 11 bases outside the gene matches. CDR3 size: 17 residues. The CDR3 DNA is TGTGCCAGCAGGGTGACGGGAGGACTAGCGGGGCACAATGAGCAGTTCTTC. Translating it yields CASRVTGGLAGHNEQFF.

The chain joins TRBV10-3 to TRBJ2-7; tentatively, D is TRBD2 (5 bases). The germline gives CDR1 ENHRY, CDR2 SYGVKD. Between the trimmed V and J ends, which lost 8 bases and 2 bases, there was a span of 10 bases. This CDR3 spans 12 amino acids. CDR3 in DNA: TGTGCCATCGGCCCGGGAACCTACGAGCAGTACTTC. Translated, it gives CAIGPGTYEQYF.

J is TRBJ2-1 and V is TRBV19; 7 bases align to TRBD1. Per the germline V gene, CDR1 is LNHDA and CDR2 is SQIVND (reference sequence). The CDR3 runs to 15 residues. The junction had 6 bases not matched to a gene; V was cut back by 4 bases and J by 3 bases. The CDR3 protein is CASSTDRDLYNEQFF. In nucleotides, the CDR3 is TGTGCCAGTAGTACCGACAGGGACCTCTACAATGAGCAGTTCTTC. Variable domain in full (rest from reference TRBV19 and TRBJ2-1): DGGITQSPKYLFRKEGQNVTLSCEQNLNHDAMYWYRQDPGQGLRLIYYSQIVNDFQKGDIAEGYSVSREKKESFPLTVTSAQKNPTAFYLCASSTDRDLYNEQFFGPGTRLTVL.

The chain uses TRBV7-2 and TRBJ1-5, with D unresolved. Germline V CDR1 and CDR2: SGHTA, FQGNSA. The CDR3 is 17 amino acids. The V end lost 2 bases, the J end lost 4 bases, and 18 bases lay between the germline ends. The CDR3 loop reads CASSLIGSRGENQPQHF. The CDR3 DNA reads as TGTGCCAGCAGCTTAATTGGCAGCCGGGGAGAGAATCAGCCCCAGCATTTT.

The V call is TRBV5-1, the J call TRBJ2-3; 12 positions match TRBD2. Losses at the gene ends were 6 bases for V and 11 bases for J; bases not matched to a gene: 19. Germline V CDR1 and CDR2: SGHRS, YFSETQ. This CDR3 is 17 amino acids long. The CDR3 loop reads CASTTSGGLEGRIRQYF. CDR3 DNA: TGCGCCAGCACGACTAGCGGGGGCCTTGAGGGGAGGATAAGGCAGTATTTT.

The V gene is TRBV11-3, the J gene TRBJ2-2; TRBD2 matches at 10 bases. CDR1 is SGHNT, CDR2 YENEEA, per germline. V was clipped by 2 bases and J by 6 bases; unmatched bases: 0. The CDR3 contains 14 residues. This CDR3 is CASSLLAGAGELFF. The CDR3 DNA follows: TGTGCCAGCAGCTTACTAGCGGGAGCCGGGGAGCTGTTTTTT.

The V call is TRBV28, the J call TRBJ2-1, with 12 bases identical to TRBD2. After removal of 3 bases from V and 2 bases from J, the junction contained 5 bases not matched to a gene. The length of the CDR3 is 17 residues. The germline V gene encodes CDR1 MDHEN and CDR2 SYDVKM. CDR3 nucleotides: TGTGCCAGCAGTTTCCCTAGCGGGAGGGGGGCCTACAATGAGCAGTTCTTC. Translated: CASSFPSGRGAYNEQFF.

This chain joins TRBV7-3 and TRBJ2-2; D is perhaps TRBD2 (6 bases). In germline, CDR1 is SGHTA, CDR2 FQGTGA. This CDR3 spans 13 amino acids. Between the trimmed V and J ends, which lost 8 bases and 2 bases, there was a span of 9 bases. CDR3 sequence: CASAGSNTGELFF. The CDR3 DNA reads TGTGCCAGCGCGGGAAGTAACACCGGGGAGCTGTTTTTT.

The chain recombines TRBV6-6 with TRBJ1-2; 7 nucleotides line up with TRBD1. This CDR3 region has 14 residues. V lost 4 bases, J lost 1 base, and 3 bases stayed unmatched. The germline V gene encodes CDR1 MNHNY and CDR2 SVGAGI (reference sequence). The CDR3 bases are TGTGCCAGCAGTTTTACAGGGGTTAACTATGGCTACACCTTC. Its translation is CASSFTGVNYGYTF.

The chain recombines TRBV27 with TRBJ2-3; 15 bases fit TRBD2. CDR3 size: 20 residues. Trimming removed 3 bases from V and 2 bases from J; junction bases left unmatched: 12. Germline V lookup: CDR1 MNHEY, CDR2 SMNVEV (reference sequence). The CDR3 is CASSFNYPGLAGGLTDTQYF. The CDR3 DNA follows: TGTGCCAGCAGTTTCAACTATCCCGGACTAGCGGGGGGGCTCACAGATACGCAGTATTTT.

The J gene is TRBJ2-2, the V gene TRBV7-2; D ambiguous. From germline, CDR1 is SGHTA and CDR2 FQGNSA. With 5 bases removed from V and 6 bases from J, the gap between germline ends came to 4 bases. The CDR3 extends over 11 amino acids. The DNA for the CDR3 is TGTGCCAGCAGCGGCCCCGGGGAGCTGTTTTTT. Encoded protein: CASSGPGELFF.

This clone was picked up a small number of times. The chain employs TRBV6-5 and TRBJ2-7; 7 nucleotides match TRBD1. V lost 7 bases and J lost 2; bases outside the gene matches: 8. The germline V gene has CDR1 MNHEY and CDR2 SVGAGI. CDR3 length: 14 amino acids. The CDR3: CASTRTGKAYEQYF. CDR3 sequence (DNA): TGTGCCAGCACCAGGACAGGAAAAGCCTACGAGCAGTACTTC.

The chain links TRBV6-2 or TRBV6-3 to TRBJ1-3; D call uncertain. This CDR3 comprises 16 residues. With 0 bases removed from V and 1 base from J, the gap between germline ends came to 10 bases. The germline CDR1 and CDR2 sequences are MNHEY and SVGEGT. CDR3: CASSYSTPASGNTIYF. The CDR3 DNA sequence: TGTGCCAGCAGTTACTCCACTCCCGCGTCTGGAAACACCATATATTTT.

The rearrangement links TRBV21-1 to TRBJ2-4; the D call in the table, TRBD2, was not verified against the DNA. TRBV21-1 constitutes a pseudogene. The CDR3 loop spans 16 amino acids. Here the CDR3 DNA reads TGTGCCAGCAGACCTGCGGGACTCACGGCCAAAAACATTCAGTACTTC. Its translation: CASRPAGLTAKNIQYF.

DNA for the CDR3: TGTGCCAGCAGCGCCAGAAGAGGGGGGGCAGATACGCAGTATTTT. This gives the protein CASSARRGGADTQYF. The chain recombines TRBV11-3 with TRBJ2-3; possible D gene TRBD2, 7 bases. Per the germline V gene, CDR1 is SGHNT and CDR2 is YENEEA. V was trimmed by 5 bases and J by 4 bases, leaving 16 bases between them. The CDR3 covers 15 residues.

This chain connects TRBV3-1 (or the pseudogene TRBV3-2) to TRBJ1-2; tentative D call: TRBD1 (6 bases). V was clipped by 1 base and J by 14 bases, with 17 bases between them. The CDR3 runs 13 residues. Germline-derived CDR1 and CDR2 are LGHDT and YNNKEL (reference sequence). The CDR3 is CASSQGSGGPLTF. The DNA for the CDR3 is TGTGCCAGCAGCCAAGGTAGCGGGGGCCCCCTTACCTTC.